This T cell receptor beta chain is from a study of blood T cell repertoires in COVID-19. TCRdb's copy holds only in-frame clones and misses some; the assay was immunoSEQ multiplex PCR. The sample lists under 200,000 clones, less than 90% occurring once. The length of the CDR3 is 15 residues. The germline V gene has CDR1 SQVTM and CDR2 ANQGSEA. V dropped 7 bases and J dropped 2 bases, with 21 bases sitting between them. Everyone who took part was roughly 18 to 89 years old, and they came from about two dozen US areas. J is TRBJ2-7 and V is TRBV29-1; TRBD1 might be the D (6 bases). This receptor was taken from a woman aged 45-65 years who had recovered from COVID-19. Specimen: PBMCs or T cells enriched from blood (not recorded which). The CDR3 protein is CSARATRQGTYEQYF. CDR3 sequence (DNA): TGCAGCGCCCGAGCGACTCGCCAGGGGACCTACGAGCAGTACTTC.